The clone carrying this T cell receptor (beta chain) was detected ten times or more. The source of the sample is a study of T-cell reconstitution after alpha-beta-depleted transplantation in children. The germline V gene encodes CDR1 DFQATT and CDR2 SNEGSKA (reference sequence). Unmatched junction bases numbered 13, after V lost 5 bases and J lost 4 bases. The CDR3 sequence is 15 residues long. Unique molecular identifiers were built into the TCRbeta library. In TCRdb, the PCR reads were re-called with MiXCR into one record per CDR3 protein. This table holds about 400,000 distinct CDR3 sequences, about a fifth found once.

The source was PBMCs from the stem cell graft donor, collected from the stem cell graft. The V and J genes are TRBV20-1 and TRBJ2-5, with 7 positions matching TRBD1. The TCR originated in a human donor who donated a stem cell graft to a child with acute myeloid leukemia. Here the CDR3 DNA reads TGCAGTGCTCCGCCCCAGGGGGTATCAAGAGAGACCCAGTACTTC. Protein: CSAPPQGVSRETQYF.